The text below deals with one T cell receptor (beta chain). This sample was taken from a study of control samples from healthy donors and cancer patients. Produced via immunoSEQ multiplex PCR; TCRdb's table is partial and in-frame only. Of tens of thousands of clones in the sample, roughly 94% were seen once. The CDR3 is made up of 17 amino acids. Per the germline V gene, CDR1 is LGHNA and CDR2 is YSLEER. Trimming at V came to 1 base and at J to 3 bases, leaving 11 bases not matched to a gene. The source is a young man in good health. The chain carries TRBV4-3 and TRBJ1-1; 7 nucleotides line up with TRBD1. The sequencing input was blood. The CDR3 DNA is TGCGCCAGCAGCCAAGGACAGGGCGAGGAAAGGGACACTGAAGCTTTCTTT. This encodes CASSQGQGEERDTEAFF.